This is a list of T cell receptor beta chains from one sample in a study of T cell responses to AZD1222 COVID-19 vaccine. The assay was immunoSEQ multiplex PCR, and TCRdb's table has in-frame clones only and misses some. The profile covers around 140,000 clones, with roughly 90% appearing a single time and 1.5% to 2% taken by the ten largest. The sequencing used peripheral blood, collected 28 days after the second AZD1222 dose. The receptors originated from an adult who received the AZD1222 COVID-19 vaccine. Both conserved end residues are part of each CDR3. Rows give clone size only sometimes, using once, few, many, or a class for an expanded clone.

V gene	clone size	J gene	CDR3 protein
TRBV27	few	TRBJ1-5	CASSLYMRDNQPQHF
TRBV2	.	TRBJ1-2	CASSDQQAANYGYTF
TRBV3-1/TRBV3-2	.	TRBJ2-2	CASSLGTNTGELFF
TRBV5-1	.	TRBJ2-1	CASSYRTSGSTRLVGHGEQFF
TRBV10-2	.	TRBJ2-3	CASRSGTSVSDTQYF
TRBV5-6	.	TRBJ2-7	CASSPSGGIKGEQYF
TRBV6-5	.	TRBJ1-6	CASRDRDSPLHF
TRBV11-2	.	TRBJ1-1	CACSPRGALGMNTEAFF
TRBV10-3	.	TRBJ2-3	CAISGTGGPPGTQYF
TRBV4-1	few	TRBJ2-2	CASSEKDYTNLGELFF
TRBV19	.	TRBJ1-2	CASSIAPLRGYTF
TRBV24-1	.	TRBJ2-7	CATSGDVLDEQYF
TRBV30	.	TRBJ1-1	CAWSVQMGHTEAFF
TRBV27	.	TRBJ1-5	CASSLWADSNQPQHF
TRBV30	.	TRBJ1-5	CAWSLGSNQPQHF
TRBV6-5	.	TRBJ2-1	CASRGSGPHEQFF
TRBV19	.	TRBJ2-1	CASSIGASGASSYNEQFF
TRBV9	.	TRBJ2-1	CASSVDNRGLNEQFF
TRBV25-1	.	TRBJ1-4	CASSDQGWDEKLFF
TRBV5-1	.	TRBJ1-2	CASSLAGRDYGYTF
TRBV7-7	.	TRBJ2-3	CASSLELTDTQYF
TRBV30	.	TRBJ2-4	CAWSVEGTAKNIQYF
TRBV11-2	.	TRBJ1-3	CASSPLGDGAGNTIYF
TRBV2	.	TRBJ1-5	CASSGGGGQGNQPQHF
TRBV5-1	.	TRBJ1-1	CASSSRGFPEAFF
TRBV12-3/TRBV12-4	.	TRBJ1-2	CASTGTGFYGYTF
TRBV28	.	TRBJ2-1	CASRVGRGSYNEQFF
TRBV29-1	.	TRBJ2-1	CSVEDIDGQGANEQFF
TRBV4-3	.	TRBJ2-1	CASSQDRWRETYNEQFF